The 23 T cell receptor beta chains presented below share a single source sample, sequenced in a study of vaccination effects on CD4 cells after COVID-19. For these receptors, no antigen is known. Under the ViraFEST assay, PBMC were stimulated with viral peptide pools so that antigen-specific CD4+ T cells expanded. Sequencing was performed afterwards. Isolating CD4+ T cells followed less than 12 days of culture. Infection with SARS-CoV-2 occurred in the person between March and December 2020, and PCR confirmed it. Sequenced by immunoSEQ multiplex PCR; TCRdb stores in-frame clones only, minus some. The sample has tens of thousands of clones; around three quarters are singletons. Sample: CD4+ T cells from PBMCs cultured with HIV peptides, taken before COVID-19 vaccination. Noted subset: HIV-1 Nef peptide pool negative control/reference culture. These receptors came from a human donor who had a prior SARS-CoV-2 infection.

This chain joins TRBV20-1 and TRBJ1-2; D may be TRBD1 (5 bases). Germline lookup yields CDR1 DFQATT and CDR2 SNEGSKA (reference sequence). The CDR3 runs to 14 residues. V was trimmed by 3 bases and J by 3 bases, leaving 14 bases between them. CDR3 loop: CSASMRDGHYGYTF. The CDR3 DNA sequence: TGCAGTGCTAGTATGCGGGACGGACACTATGGCTACACCTTC.

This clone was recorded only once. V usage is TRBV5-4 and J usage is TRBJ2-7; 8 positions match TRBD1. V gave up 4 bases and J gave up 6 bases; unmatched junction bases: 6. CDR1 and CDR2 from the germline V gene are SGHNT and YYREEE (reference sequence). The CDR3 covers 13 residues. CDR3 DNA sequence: TGTGCCAGCAGCATGACAGGGGTCGGCGAGCAGTACTTC. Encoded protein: CASSMTGVGEQYF.

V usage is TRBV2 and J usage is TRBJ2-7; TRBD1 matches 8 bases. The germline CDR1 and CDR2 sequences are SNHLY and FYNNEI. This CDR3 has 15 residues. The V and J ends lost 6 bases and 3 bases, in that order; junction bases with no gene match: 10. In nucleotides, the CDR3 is TGTGCCAGCAGAGCGACAGGGGAGCGGGTCTACGAGCAGTACTTC. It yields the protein CASRATGERVYEQYF.

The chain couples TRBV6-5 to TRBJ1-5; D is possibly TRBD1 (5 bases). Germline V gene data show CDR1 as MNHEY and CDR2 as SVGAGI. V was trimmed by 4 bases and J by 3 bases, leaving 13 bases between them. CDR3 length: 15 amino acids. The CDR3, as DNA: TGTGCCAGCAGTTTCCCGTCGGGGGACAATCAGCCCCAGCATTTT. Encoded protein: CASSFPSGDNQPQHF.

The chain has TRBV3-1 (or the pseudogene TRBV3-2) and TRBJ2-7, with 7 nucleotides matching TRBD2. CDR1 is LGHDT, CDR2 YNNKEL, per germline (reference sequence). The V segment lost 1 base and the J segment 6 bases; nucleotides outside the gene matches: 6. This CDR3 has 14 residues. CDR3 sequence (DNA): TGTGCCAGCAGCCAAGTTGGCGGGGGAGGCGAGCAGTACTTC. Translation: CASSQVGGGGEQYF.

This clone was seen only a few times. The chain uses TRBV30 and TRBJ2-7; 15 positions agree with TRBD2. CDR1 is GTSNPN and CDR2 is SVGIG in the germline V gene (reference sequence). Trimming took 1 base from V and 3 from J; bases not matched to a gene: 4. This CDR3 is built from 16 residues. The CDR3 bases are TGTGCCTGGAGTGGGACTAGCGGGAGGGCCGTCTACGAGCAGTACTTC. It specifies CAWSGTSGRAVYEQYF.

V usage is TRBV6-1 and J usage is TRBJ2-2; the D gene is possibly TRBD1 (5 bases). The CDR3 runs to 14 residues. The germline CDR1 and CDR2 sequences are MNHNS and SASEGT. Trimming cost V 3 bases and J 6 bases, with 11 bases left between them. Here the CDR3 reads CASSELGQSGELFF. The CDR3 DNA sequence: TGTGCCAGCAGTGAGTTGGGGCAGTCCGGGGAGCTGTTTTTT.

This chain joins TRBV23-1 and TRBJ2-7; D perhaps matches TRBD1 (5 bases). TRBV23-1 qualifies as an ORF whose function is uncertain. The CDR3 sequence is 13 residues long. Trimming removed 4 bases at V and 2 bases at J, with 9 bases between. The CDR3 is CASSPIGAYEQYF. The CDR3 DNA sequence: TGCGCCAGCAGTCCTATAGGGGCCTACGAGCAGTACTTC.

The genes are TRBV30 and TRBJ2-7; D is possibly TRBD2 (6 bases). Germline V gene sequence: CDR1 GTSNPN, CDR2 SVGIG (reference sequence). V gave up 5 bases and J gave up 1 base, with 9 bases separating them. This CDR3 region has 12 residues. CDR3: CAWGDFSYEQYF. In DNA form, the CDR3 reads TGTGCCTGGGGGGACTTTTCCTACGAGCAGTACTTC.

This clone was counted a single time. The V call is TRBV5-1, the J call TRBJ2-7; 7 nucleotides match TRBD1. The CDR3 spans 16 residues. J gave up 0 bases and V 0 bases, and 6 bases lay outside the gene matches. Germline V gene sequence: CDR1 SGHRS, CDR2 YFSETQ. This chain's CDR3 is CASSLGQGSSSYEQYF. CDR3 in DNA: TGCGCCAGCAGCTTGGGACAGGGATCAAGCTCCTACGAGCAGTACTTC.

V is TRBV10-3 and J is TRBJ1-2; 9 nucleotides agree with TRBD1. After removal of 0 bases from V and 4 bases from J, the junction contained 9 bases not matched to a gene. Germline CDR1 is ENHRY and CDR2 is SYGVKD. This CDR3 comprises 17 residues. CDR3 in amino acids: CAISESLTGTGIYGYTF. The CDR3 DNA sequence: TGTGCCATCAGTGAGTCTCTAACCGGGACAGGGATCTATGGCTACACCTTC.

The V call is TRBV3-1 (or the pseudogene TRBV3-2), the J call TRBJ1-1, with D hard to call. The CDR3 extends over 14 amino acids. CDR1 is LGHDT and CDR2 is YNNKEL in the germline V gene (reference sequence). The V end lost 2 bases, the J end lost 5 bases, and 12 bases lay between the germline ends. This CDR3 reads CASSQSTGGTEAFF. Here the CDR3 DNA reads TGTGCCAGCAGCCAATCGACCGGCGGTACTGAAGCTTTCTTT.

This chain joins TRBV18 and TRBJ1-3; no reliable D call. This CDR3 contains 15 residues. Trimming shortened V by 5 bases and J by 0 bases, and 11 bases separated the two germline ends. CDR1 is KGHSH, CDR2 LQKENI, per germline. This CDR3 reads CASSYNRASGNTIYF. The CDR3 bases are TGTGCCAGCTCATATAACAGAGCCTCTGGAAACACCATATATTTT.

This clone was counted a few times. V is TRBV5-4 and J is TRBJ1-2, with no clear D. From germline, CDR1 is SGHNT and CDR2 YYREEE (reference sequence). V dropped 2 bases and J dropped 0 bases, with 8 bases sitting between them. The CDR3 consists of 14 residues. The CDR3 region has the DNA TGTGCCAGCAGCTTCCGGCAGACTAACTATGGCTACACCTTC. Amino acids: CASSFRQTNYGYTF.

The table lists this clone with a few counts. This CDR3 is CASSFTGGISYNSPLHF. The CDR3 DNA is TGTGCCAGCAGCTTCACAGGGGGAATTTCCTATAATTCACCCCTCCACTTT. This chain joins TRBV5-4 and TRBJ1-6; 8 nucleotides agree with TRBD1. The CDR3 is made up of 17 amino acids. V dropped 2 bases and J dropped 1; count of bases not matched to a gene: 5. From germline, CDR1 is SGHNT and CDR2 YYREEE (reference sequence).

Here the CDR3 DNA reads TGTGCCAGCACCCTAGGGGGGACCGGGGAGCTGTTTTTT. It is translated as CASTLGGTGELFF. The chain carries TRBV6-5 and TRBJ2-2; TRBD1 or TRBD2 may be the D gene (6 bases each). The CDR3 is 13 residues long. V lost 7 bases, J lost 5 bases, and 11 bases lay in between. Germline assignment: CDR1 MNHEY and CDR2 SVGAGI.

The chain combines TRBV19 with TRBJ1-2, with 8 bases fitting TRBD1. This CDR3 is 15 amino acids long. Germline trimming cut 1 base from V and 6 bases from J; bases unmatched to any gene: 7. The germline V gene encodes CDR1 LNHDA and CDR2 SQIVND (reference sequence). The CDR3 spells CASSIVAGGADGYTF. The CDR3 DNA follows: TGTGCCAGTAGTATAGTAGCAGGGGGCGCGGATGGCTACACCTTC.

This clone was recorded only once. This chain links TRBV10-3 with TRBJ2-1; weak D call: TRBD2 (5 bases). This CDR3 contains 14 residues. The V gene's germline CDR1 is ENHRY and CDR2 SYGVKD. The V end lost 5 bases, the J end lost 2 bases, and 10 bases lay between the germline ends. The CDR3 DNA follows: TGTGCCATCAGTACCCGGGGTACCTACAATGAGCAGTTCTTC. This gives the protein CAISTRGTYNEQFF.

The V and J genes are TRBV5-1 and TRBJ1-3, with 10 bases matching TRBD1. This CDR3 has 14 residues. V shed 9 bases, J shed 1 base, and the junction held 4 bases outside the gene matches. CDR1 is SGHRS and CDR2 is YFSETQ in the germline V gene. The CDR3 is CATRQGASGNTIYF. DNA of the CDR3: TGCGCCACCCGACAGGGGGCATCTGGAAACACCATATATTTT.

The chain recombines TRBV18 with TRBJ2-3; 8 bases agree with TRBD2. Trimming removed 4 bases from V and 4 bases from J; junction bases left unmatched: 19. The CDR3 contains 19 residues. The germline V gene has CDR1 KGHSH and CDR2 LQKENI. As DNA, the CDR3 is TGTGCCAGCTCACAGCGGCCGGGAACTTCGGGAGGGCCGGCAGATACGCAGTATTTT. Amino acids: CASSQRPGTSGGPADTQYF.

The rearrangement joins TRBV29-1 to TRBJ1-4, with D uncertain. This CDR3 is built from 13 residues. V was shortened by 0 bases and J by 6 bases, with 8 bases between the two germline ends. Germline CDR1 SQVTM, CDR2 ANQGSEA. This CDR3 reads CSVEEGGDEKLFF. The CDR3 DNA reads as TGCAGCGTTGAAGAGGGAGGCGATGAAAAACTGTTTTTT. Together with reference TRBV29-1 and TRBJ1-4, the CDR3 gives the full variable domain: SAVISQKPSRDICQRGTSLTIQCQVDSQVTMMFWYRQQPGQSLTLIATANQGSEATYESGFVIDKFPISRPNLTFSTLTVSNMSPEDSSIYLCSVEEGGDEKLFFGSGTQLSVL.

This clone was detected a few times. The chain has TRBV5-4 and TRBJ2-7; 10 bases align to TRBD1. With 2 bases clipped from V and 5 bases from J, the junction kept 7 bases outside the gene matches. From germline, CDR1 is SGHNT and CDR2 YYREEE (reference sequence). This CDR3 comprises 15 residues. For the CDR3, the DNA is TGTGCCAGCAGCTTATTTCCGGGACAGGGGAACGAGCAGTACTTC. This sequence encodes CASSLFPGQGNEQYF.

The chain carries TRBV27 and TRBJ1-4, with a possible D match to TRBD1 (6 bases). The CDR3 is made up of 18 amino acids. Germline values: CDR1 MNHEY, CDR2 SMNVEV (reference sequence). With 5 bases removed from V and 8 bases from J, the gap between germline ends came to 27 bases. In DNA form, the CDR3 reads TGTGCCAGCAGTCCGATCGGTCCGGCCTACCAAGGGGGAGAAAAACTGTTTTTT. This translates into CASSPIGPAYQGGEKLFF.